Below are 9 T cell receptor beta chains sequenced from a single sample in a study of blood T cell repertoires in COVID-19. The table came from immunoSEQ multiplex PCR; TCRdb's copy has only in-frame clones and leaves some out. The sample includes approximately 130,000 clones, around 83% of them seen just once. The specimen sequenced was peripheral blood. All receptors come from a man in his forties or fifties with active or convalescent COVID-19.

This chain links TRBV5-6 with TRBJ2-3; TRBD2 aligns across 7 bases. Germline V gene data show CDR1 as SGHDT and CDR2 as YYEEEE. CDR3 length: 16 amino acids. With 4 bases clipped from V and 2 bases from J, the junction kept 10 bases outside the gene matches. CDR3 coding DNA: TGTGCCAGCAGCCGACGGGGCGGGGGATTCACAGATACGCAGTATTTT. Translating it yields CASSRRGGGFTDTQYF.

This chain uses TRBV7-9 with TRBJ1-2; 7 bases line up with TRBD1. The germline V gene encodes CDR1 SEHNR and CDR2 FQNEAQ (reference sequence). This CDR3 has 14 amino acids. With 2 bases clipped from V and 5 bases from J, the junction kept 5 bases outside the gene matches. The CDR3 coding sequence is TGTGCCAGCAGCTTACCGGGACAGCCTTATGGCTACACCTTC. It encodes CASSLPGQPYGYTF.

This sequence joins TRBV7-6 and TRBJ1-6; D gene ambiguous. The germline V gene encodes CDR1 SGHVS and CDR2 FNYEAQ. V was pared by 4 bases and J by 4 bases, with 8 bases between. The CDR3 covers 14 residues. DNA for the CDR3: TGTGCCAGCAGCTCCCGGGTGTATAATTCACCCCTCCACTTT. Amino acid sequence: CASSSRVYNSPLHF.

V is TRBV5-1 and J is TRBJ2-3; D is unclear. This CDR3 spans 12 amino acids. Germline V gives CDR1 SGHRS, CDR2 YFSETQ. V lost 2 bases and J 4 bases, leaving 5 bases between the germline ends. The DNA for the CDR3 is TGCGCCAGCAGCTTCAGCGCAGATACGCAGTATTTT. Encoded protein: CASSFSADTQYF.

This clone appeared once. The V and J genes are TRBV2 and TRBJ1-5, with D unclear. This CDR3 region has 13 residues. Germline-derived CDR1 and CDR2 are SNHLY and FYNNEI. V lost 4 bases and J lost 7, with 11 bases in between. Here the CDR3 DNA reads TGTGCCAGCAGTGCCTTACCCGGGCAGCCCCAGCATTTT. Protein: CASSALPGQPQHF.

V and J are TRBV3-1 (or the pseudogene TRBV3-2) and TRBJ1-2; D call uncertain. Germline CDR1 reads LGHDT; CDR2 reads YNNKEL (reference sequence). The V gene lost 3 bases and the J gene lost 0 bases, with 5 bases spanning the gap. The CDR3 is made up of 13 amino acids. The DNA of the CDR3 is TGTGCCAGCAGCCATTCCGCTAACTATGGCTACACCTTC. Residues: CASSHSANYGYTF.

The V gene is TRBV5-1, the J gene TRBJ2-1, with a tentative D call TRBD2 (6 bases). Germline CDR1 is SGHRS and CDR2 is YFSETQ. Deletions cut 3 bases from V and 0 bases from J, with 13 bases between. This CDR3 contains 16 residues. The CDR3 protein is CASSSEGLSSYNEQFF. The CDR3 DNA sequence: TGCGCCAGCAGCTCGGAGGGGTTGAGCTCCTACAATGAGCAGTTCTTC.

The J gene is TRBJ2-5, the V gene TRBV6-2 or TRBV6-3; 8 bases fit TRBD2. Germline trimming cut 4 bases from V and 7 bases from J; bases unmatched to any gene: 11. Germline V lookup: CDR1 MNHEY, CDR2 SVGEGT. The CDR3 length is 15 residues. The CDR3 spells CASSSGTRISGTQYF. Here the CDR3 DNA reads TGTGCCAGCAGTTCCGGGACTAGGATTTCAGGGACCCAGTACTTC.

V and J are TRBV6-5 and TRBJ1-1; D gene unclear. There are 15 residues in the CDR3. CDR1 is MNHEY and CDR2 is SVGAGI in the germline V gene. The V end lost 0 bases, the J end lost 4 bases, and 12 bases lay between the germline ends. The CDR3 DNA sequence: TGTGCCAGCAGTTACTCTCCGGGAACGAGCACTGAAGCTTTCTTT. Translation: CASSYSPGTSTEAFF.